Each of the 11 T cell receptor beta chains below was sequenced from the same sample in a study of cytomegalovirus exposure and HLA in healthy donors. Researchers ran the PCR with 60 Vbeta and 13 Jbeta primers. The assay was immunoSEQ multiplex PCR, and TCRdb's table has in-frame clones only and misses some. The sample records about 65,000 clones, around 77% being singletons. The material sequenced was PBMCs. These TCRs come from a woman aged 30 to 39 in good health and CMV-seronegative.

The chain couples TRBV9 to TRBJ1-1; no clear D. Trimming left V 0 bases short and J 7 bases short, with 13 bases between. CDR3 length equals 14 residues. CDR1 SGDLS and CDR2 YYNGEE come from the germline V gene. The CDR3 DNA follows: TGTGCCAGCAGCGTAGCTCTATCGGGATATGAAGCTTTCTTT. Its protein is CASSVALSGYEAFF.

The V gene is TRBV27, the J gene TRBJ2-1; 8 bases agree with TRBD1. CDR1 is MNHEY, CDR2 SMNVEV, per germline (reference sequence). This CDR3 is built from 15 residues. J was trimmed by 4 bases and V by 5 bases; bases with no gene match: 7. CDR3 residues: CASSDRDRSYNEQFF. CDR3 bases: TGTGCCAGCAGTGATCGGGACAGGTCATACAATGAGCAGTTCTTC.

The rearrangement links TRBV25-1 to TRBJ2-7; TRBD1 matches 8 bases. Looked up from germline, CDR1 is MGHDK and CDR2 is SYGVNS. Losses at the gene ends were 8 bases for V and 2 bases for J; bases not matched to a gene: 2. The CDR3 has 12 amino acids. CDR3 in amino acids: CASGQGTYEQYF. The CDR3 coding sequence is TGTGCCAGCGGACAGGGTACCTACGAGCAGTACTTC.

The V and J genes are TRBV30 and TRBJ1-5; D possibly corresponds to TRBD1 (6 bases). The CDR3 is 13 residues long. V was cut by 2 bases and J by 6 bases, with 11 bases left in between. Germline lookup yields CDR1 GTSNPN and CDR2 SVGIG (reference sequence). This CDR3 reads CAWSSRGGQPQHF. CDR3 DNA: TGTGCCTGGAGTAGCAGGGGTGGTCAGCCCCAGCATTTT.

This clone has only one observation. J is TRBJ1-2 and V is TRBV30; 8 bases line up with TRBD1. The germline CDR1 and CDR2 sequences are GTSNPN and SVGIG (reference sequence). CDR3 size: 14 residues. V lost 4 bases and J lost 4; bases outside the gene matches: 8. In DNA form, the CDR3 reads TGTGCCTGGAACCCCCGCAGGGGGCTCTATGGCTACACCTTC. Its protein is CAWNPRRGLYGYTF.

This chain links TRBV27 with TRBJ2-7, with D possibly being TRBD1 (5 bases). CDR1 and CDR2 (germline): MNHEY, SMNVEV (reference sequence). The CDR3 is made up of 14 amino acids. Trimming left V 4 bases short and J 4 bases short, with 14 bases between. CDR3 in DNA: TGTGCCAGCAGTTCCGATTGGGGCGGATACGAGCAGTACTTC. It translates to CASSSDWGGYEQYF.

The chain has TRBV28 and TRBJ2-7, with unresolved D. CDR1 is MDHEN, CDR2 SYDVKM, per germline. The ends were cut back, 4 bases at V and 7 bases at J, with 11 bases in the middle. The CDR3 runs 12 residues. In nucleotides, the CDR3 is TGTGCCAGCAGTTATACAGCACAAGAGCAGTACTTC. Translated: CASSYTAQEQYF.

The gene calls are TRBV6-5 and TRBJ2-6; no clear D. V lost 0 bases and J lost 0, with 6 bases in between. Germline lookup yields CDR1 MNHEY and CDR2 SVGAGI. The CDR3 covers 16 residues. CDR3 amino acids: CASSYSPVSGANVLTF. As DNA, the CDR3 is TGTGCCAGCAGTTACTCGCCAGTCTCTGGGGCCAACGTCCTGACTTTC.

The V call is TRBV4-1, the J call TRBJ1-4, with 9 positions matching TRBD1. Trimming took 6 bases from V and 5 from J; bases not matched to a gene: 7. This CDR3 is 15 amino acids long. Germline V CDR1 and CDR2: MGHRA, YSYEKL. In DNA form, the CDR3 reads TGCGCCAGCAGATGGGTCGGGACAGGGAATGAAAAACTGTTTTTT. As protein: CASRWVGTGNEKLFF.

The table lists this clone with many counts. This chain links TRBV6-1 with TRBJ1-4; D may be TRBD1 (6 bases). This CDR3 spans 14 amino acids. The germline V gene has CDR1 MNHNS and CDR2 SASEGT. Trimming removed 5 bases at V and 5 bases at J, with 12 bases between. The CDR3 here is CASSLQGENEKLFF. CDR3 coding DNA: TGTGCCAGCAGTCTACAGGGAGAAAATGAAAAACTGTTTTTT.

V and J are TRBV5-6 and TRBJ1-6, with 8 bases aligning to TRBD1. From germline, CDR1 is SGHDT and CDR2 YYEEEE. This CDR3 is 14 amino acids long. V trimming: 0 bases; J trimming: 10 bases; junction bases outside the gene matches: 3. The CDR3 is CASSLDRGESPLHF. The DNA for the CDR3 is TGTGCCAGCAGCTTGGACAGGGGGGAATCACCCCTCCACTTT.